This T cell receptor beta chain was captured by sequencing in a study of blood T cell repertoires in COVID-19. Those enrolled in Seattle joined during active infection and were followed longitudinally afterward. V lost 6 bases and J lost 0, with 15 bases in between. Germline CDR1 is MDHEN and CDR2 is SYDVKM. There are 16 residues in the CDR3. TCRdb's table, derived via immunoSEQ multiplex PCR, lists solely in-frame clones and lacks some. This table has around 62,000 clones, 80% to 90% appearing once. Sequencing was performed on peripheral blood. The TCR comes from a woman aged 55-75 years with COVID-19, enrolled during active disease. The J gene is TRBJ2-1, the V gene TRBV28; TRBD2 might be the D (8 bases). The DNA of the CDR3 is TGTGCCAGCAGATTTAGCGGGGACAGCTCCTACAATGAGCAGTTCTTC. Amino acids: CASRFSGDSSYNEQFF.